The entry below gives a single T cell receptor (beta chain) sequence along with its context. Its antigen remains unidentified. Generated by immunoSEQ multiplex PCR, the TCRdb table keeps only in-frame clones and is missing some. The sample has 95,000 to 110,000 clones, 75% to 90% seen once; the top ten hold approximately 9%. The data belong to a study of T cell responses to AZD1222 COVID-19 vaccine. The study, taken as a whole, reports: White British ancestry dominated among donors, who included more females, and clonal diversity was possibly underestimated. A rise in Spike-specific TCR breadth and depth followed two AZD1222 doses.

The CDR3 length is 15 residues. Germline loops: CDR1 MDHEN, CDR2 SYDVKM. V was pared by 4 bases and J by 6 bases, with 16 bases between. The TCR comes from an adult in good health. Here the sequenced sample was peripheral blood, taken on day 0 of AZD1222 vaccination. This chain links TRBV28 with TRBJ2-1; tentatively, D is TRBD1 (5 bases). The CDR3 DNA reads TGTGCCAGCAGTTCAACAGGACCCCTCTTCAATGAGCAGTTCTTC. Translation: CASSSTGPLFNEQFF.